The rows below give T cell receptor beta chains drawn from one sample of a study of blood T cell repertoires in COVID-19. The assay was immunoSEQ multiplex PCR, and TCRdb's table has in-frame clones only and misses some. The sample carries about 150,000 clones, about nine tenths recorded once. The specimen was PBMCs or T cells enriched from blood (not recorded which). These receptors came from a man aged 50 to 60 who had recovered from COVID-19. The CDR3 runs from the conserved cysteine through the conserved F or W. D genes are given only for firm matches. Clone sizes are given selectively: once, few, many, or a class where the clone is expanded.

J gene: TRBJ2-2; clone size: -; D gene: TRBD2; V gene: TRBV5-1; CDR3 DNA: TGCGCCAGCAGCTTCGCGGGGGTTAACACCGGGGAGCTGTTTTTT; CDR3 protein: CASSFAGVNTGELFF
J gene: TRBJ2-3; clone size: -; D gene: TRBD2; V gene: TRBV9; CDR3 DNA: TGTGCCAGCAGCGTAGTCTATTCTAGCGGGGGGGTCGATACGCAGTATTTT; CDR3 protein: CASSVVYSSGGVDTQYF
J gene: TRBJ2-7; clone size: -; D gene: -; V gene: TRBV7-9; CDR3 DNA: TGTGCCAGCGCAGAGCGGAACACCTACGAGCAGTACTTC; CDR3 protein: CASAERNTYEQYF
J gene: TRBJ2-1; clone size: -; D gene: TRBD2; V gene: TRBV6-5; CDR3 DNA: TGTGCCAGCAGTTACTCCCCAGCGGGAGAGGGTGAGCAGTTCTTC; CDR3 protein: CASSYSPAGEGEQFF
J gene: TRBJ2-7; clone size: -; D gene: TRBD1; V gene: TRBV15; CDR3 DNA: TGTGCCACCAGGAAGACAGGGGTCTCCTACGAGCAGTACTTC; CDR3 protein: CATRKTGVSYEQYF
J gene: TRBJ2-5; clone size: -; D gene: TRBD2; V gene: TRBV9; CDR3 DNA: TGTGCCAGCAGCGTAGGGGCCAATGGCGGGAGGCCTCAAGAGACCCAGTACTTC; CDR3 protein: CASSVGANGGRPQETQYF
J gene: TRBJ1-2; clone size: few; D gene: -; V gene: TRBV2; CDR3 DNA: TGTGCCAGCAGGACCACAGGGACCTATGGCTACACCTTC; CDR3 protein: CASRTTGTYGYTF
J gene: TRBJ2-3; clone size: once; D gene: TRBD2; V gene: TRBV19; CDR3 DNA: TGTGCCAGTAGTATAACGGCGGGAGGGTCCCTCCGGACGCAGTATTTT; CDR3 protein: CASSITAGGSLRTQYF
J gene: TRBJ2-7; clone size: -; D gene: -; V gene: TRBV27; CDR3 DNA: TGTGCCAGCAGTTTATCGTGGACTACCCTCGGCGAGCAGTACTTC; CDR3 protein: CASSLSWTTLGEQYF
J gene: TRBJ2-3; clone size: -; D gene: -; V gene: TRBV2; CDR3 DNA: TGTGCCAGCAGAGTTGAAGGGACTCGGGTGGGTACGCAGTATTTT; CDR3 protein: CASRVEGTRVGTQYF
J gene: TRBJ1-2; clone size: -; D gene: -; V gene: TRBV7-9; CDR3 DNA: TGTGCCAGCAGCTTAGAGGCCGACAGCCTCTATGGCTACACCTTC; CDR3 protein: CASSLEADSLYGYTF
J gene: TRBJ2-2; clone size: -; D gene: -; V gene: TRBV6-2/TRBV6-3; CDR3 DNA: TGTGCCAGCAGTTACGCGAGGGCGCCGTGGACCGGGGAGCTGTTTTTT; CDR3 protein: CASSYARAPWTGELFF
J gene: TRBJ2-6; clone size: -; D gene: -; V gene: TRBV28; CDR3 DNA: TGTGCCAGCAGTTTCCAGATTGCTGGGGCCAACGTCCTGACTTTC; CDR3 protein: CASSFQIAGANVLTF
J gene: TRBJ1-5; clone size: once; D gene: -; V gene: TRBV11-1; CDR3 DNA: TGTGCCAGCAGCTTATCACCGCAGGAGCCCCAGCATTTT; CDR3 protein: CASSLSPQEPQHF
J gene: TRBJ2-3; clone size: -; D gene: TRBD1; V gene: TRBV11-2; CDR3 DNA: TGTGCCAGCAGCTCATACCGATTGGGACAGGGGGCGACAGATACGCAGTATTTT; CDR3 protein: CASSSYRLGQGATDTQYF
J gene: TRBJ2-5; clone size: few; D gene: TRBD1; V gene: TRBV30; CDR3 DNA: TGTGCCTGGAGTGCATACGCGGGACAGGGAGAGACCCAGTACTTC; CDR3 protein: CAWSAYAGQGETQYF
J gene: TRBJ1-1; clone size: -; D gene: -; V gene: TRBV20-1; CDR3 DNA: TGCAGTGCTAGTAGGCAGGGGATCAACACTGAAGCTTTCTTT; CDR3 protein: CSASRQGINTEAFF
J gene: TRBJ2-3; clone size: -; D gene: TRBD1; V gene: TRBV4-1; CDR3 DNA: TGCGCCAGCAGCCCAGCAGGCAGGGGGAGAGATACGCAGTATTTT; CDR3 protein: CASSPAGRGRDTQYF
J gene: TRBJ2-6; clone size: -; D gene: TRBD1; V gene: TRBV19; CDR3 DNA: TGTGCCAGCTGGACAGGGGCAAGCTCTGGGGCCAACGTCCTGACTTTC; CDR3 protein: CASWTGASSGANVLTF
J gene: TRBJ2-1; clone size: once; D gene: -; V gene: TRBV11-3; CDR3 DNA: TGTGCCAGCAGCCAAGATCGGGGGGCCAAGGGAAATGAGCAGTTCTTC; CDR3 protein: CASSQDRGAKGNEQFF
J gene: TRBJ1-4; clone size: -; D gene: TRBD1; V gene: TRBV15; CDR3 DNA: TGTGCCACCAGCAGGGACAGGGGGACTAATGAAAAACTGTTTTTT; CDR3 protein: CATSRDRGTNEKLFF
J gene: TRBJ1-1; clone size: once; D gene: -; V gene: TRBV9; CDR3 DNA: TGTGCCAGCAGCGCGGGGGGCACTGAAGCTTTCTTT; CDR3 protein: CASSAGGTEAFF
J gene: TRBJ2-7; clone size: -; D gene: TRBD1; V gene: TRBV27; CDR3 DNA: TGTGCCAGCCTCGGACAGGGTAATGTCTACGAGCAGTACTTC; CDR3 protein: CASLGQGNVYEQYF
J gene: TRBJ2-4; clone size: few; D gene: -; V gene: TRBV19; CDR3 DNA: TGTGCCACCTGGGCCTCGGGGGACATTCAGTACTTC; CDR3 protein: CATWASGDIQYF
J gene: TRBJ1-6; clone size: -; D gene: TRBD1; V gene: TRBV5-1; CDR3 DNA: TGCGCCAGCAGCTCACCGGGACAGGGGATCCTCCACTTT; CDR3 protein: CASSSPGQGILHF
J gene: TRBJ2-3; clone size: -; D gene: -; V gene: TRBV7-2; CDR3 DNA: TGTGCCAGCAGCTTTAATCCGGGGGATACGCAGTATTTT; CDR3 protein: CASSFNPGDTQYF
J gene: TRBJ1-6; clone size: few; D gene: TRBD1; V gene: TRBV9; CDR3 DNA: TGTGCCAGCAGCCTGGGACAGACTCAAGCACCCCTCCACTTT; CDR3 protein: CASSLGQTQAPLHF
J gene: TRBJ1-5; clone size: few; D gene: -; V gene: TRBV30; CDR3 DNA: TGTGCCTGCAGCTCCCGGGACTTTTATAGCAATCAGCCCCAGCATTTT; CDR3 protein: CACSSRDFYSNQPQHF
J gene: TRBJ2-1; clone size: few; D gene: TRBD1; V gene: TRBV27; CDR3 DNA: TGTGCCAGCAGCCTACCCTCGGACAGGGGGCGAAGTCGGCTATCCTACAATGAGCAGTTCTTC; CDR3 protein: CASSLPSDRGRSRLSYNEQFF
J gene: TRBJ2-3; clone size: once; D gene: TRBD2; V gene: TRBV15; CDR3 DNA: TGTGCCACCAGCAGAGATCAGGGACTAGCGGGAGTAGATACGCAGTATTTT; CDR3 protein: CATSRDQGLAGVDTQYF
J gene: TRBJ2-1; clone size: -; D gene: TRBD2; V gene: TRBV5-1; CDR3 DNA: TGCGCCAGCAGCTTGGCCCCGGGAGGGCTGAATGAGCAGTTCTTC; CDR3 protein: CASSLAPGGLNEQFF
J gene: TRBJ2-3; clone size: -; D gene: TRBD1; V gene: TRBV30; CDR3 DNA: TGTGCCTGGCAGACAGGGGCTACAGATACGCAGTATTTT; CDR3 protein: CAWQTGATDTQYF
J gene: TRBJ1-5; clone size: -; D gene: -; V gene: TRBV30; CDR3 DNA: TGTGCCTGGAGTGCCACAGGGCAGCAGCCCCAGCATTTT; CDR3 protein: CAWSATGQQPQHF
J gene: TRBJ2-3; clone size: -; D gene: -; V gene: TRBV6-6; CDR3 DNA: TGTGCCAGCAGTTCCCACTCATCCAGCACAGATACGCAGTATTTT; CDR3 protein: CASSSHSSSTDTQYF
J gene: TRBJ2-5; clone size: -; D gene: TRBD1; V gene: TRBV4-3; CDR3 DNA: TGCGCCAGCAGCCAAGATCTTATAATTTTTCGGGACAGAAGACCCGATCAAGAGACCCAGTACTTC; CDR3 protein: CASSQDLIIFRDRRPDQETQYF
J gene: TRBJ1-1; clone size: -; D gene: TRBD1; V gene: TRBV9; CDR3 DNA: TGTGCCAGCAGCCCGACGCCAGGGGGCGCGACTGAAGCTTTCTTT; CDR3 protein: CASSPTPGGATEAFF
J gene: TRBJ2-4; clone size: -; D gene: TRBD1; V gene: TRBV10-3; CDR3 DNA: TGTGCCATCAGTGACCGAGGATCCTCAGGGGGCCGCATTCAGTACTTC; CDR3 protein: CAISDRGSSGGRIQYF
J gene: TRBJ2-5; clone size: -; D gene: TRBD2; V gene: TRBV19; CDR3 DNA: TGTGCCAGTAGGGAACTAGCGGGAGGGCCGGGGACCCAGTACTTC; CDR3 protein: CASRELAGGPGTQYF
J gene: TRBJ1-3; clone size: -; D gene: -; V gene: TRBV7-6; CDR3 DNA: TGTGCCAGCAGCCGGGGGGAGGCTGGAAACACCATATATTTT; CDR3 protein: CASSRGEAGNTIYF
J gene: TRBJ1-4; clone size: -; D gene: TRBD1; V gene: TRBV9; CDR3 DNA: TGTGCCAGCAGCGGCGGGACAGGGGGGCAGACGGTGTTTTTT; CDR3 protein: CASSGGTGGQTVFF
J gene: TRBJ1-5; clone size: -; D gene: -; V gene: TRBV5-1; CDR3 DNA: TGCGCCAGCAGCTTACAGGGAACGAATCAGCCCCAGCATTTT; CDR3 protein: CASSLQGTNQPQHF
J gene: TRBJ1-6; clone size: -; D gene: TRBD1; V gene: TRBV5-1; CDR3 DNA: TGCGCCAGCGGACAGGGGCGGTTGGATTCACCCCTCCACTTT; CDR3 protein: CASGQGRLDSPLHF
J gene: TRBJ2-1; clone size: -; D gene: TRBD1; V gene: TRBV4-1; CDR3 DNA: TGCGCCAGCAGCCAAGTAGACAGGGCCAATGAGCAGTTCTTC; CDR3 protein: CASSQVDRANEQFF
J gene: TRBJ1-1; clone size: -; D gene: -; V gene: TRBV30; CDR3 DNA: TGTGCCTGGAGTGTACAGGGGAACACTGAAGCTTTCTTT; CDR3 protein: CAWSVQGNTEAFF
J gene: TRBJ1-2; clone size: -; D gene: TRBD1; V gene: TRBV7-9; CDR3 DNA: TGTGCCAGCAGCTTAGCGGGACAGGGGGCCTATGGCTACACCTTC; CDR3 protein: CASSLAGQGAYGYTF
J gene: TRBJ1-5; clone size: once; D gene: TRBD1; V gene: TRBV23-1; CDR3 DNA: TGCGCCAGCAGTCACCCAGGGGGCTTGGATCAGCCCCAGCATTTT; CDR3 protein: CASSHPGGLDQPQHF
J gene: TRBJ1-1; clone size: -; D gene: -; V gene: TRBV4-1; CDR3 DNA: TGCGCCAGCAGCCTGGCCGGAGTTGAAGCTTTCTTT; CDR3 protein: CASSLAGVEAFF
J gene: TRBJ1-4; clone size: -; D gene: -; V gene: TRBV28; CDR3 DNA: TGTGCCAGCAAGTGGCTTATGGCGGGGGAAAAACTGTTTTTT; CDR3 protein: CASKWLMAGEKLFF